A single sample gave rise to the 5 T cell receptor beta chains below, sequenced in a study of OX40 agonist ivuxolimab in advanced cancers. The data were produced by immunoSEQ multiplex PCR, yet TCRdb's version contains in-frame clones alone and is incomplete. The sample lists 65,000 to 95,000 clones; around 88% were seen once. Material: CD4+ or CD8+ T cells sorted from blood, obtained in a trial of the OX40 agonist ivuxolimab. All receptors come from an adult with an advanced solid tumor such as melanoma, head and neck, liver or kidney cancer.

This sequence joins TRBV7-3 and TRBJ2-5, with TRBD1 matching 8 bases. V lost 3 bases and J lost 6; bases outside the gene matches: 6. From germline, CDR1 is SGHTA and CDR2 FQGTGA. The CDR3 loop spans 14 amino acids. This chain's CDR3 is CASSLSGQGKTQYF. The CDR3 DNA reads TGTGCCAGCAGCTTGTCTGGACAGGGAAAGACCCAGTACTTC.

This sequence joins TRBV11-1 and TRBJ2-3; D not certain. CDR1 is SGHAT and CDR2 is FQDESV in the germline V gene (reference sequence). V was cut by 6 bases and J by 5 bases, with 6 bases left in between. This CDR3 comprises 11 residues. The CDR3 nucleotides are TGTGCCAGCAGTGAGGAAGATACGCAGTATTTT. Its translation: CASSEEDTQYF. Complete variable domain (other parts from reference TRBV11-1 and TRBJ2-3): EAEVAQSPRYKITEKSQAVAFWCDPISGHATLYWYRQILGQGPELLVQFQDESVVDDSQLPKDRFSAERLKGVDSTLKIQPAELGDSAMYLCASSEEDTQYFGPGTRLTVL.

The chain has TRBV4-2 and TRBJ1-4; possibly TRBD1 for D (5 bases). Germline V CDR1 and CDR2: LGHNA, YNFKEQ. The V gene lost 4 bases and the J gene lost 5 bases, with 14 bases spanning the gap. The CDR3 runs 15 residues. CDR3 nucleotides: TGTGCCAGCAGCCCGAGGGGAGGAGGAAATGAAAAACTGTTTTTT. Translating it yields CASSPRGGGNEKLFF.

The genes are TRBV6-6 and TRBJ1-4; D not certain. Looked up from germline, CDR1 is MNHNY and CDR2 is SVGAGI (reference sequence). Trimming cost V 0 bases and J 4 bases, with 0 bases left between them. The CDR3 loop spans 12 amino acids. CDR3 loop: CASSYSNEKLFF. CDR3 DNA sequence: TGTGCCAGCAGTTACTCTAATGAAAAACTGTTTTTT.

This clone was detected a few times. The chain couples TRBV9 to TRBJ1-1; tentatively, D is TRBD1 (5 bases). Germline CDR1 reads SGDLS; CDR2 reads YYNGEE. The CDR3 has 14 amino acids. Trimming stripped 5 bases from V and 1 base from J, with 12 bases between. The chain's CDR3 is CASSAGRRNTEAFF. The CDR3 coding sequence is TGTGCCAGCAGTGCGGGACGACGGAACACTGAAGCTTTCTTT.